This TCR beta chain was obtained from a study of shared clonotypes between healthy human individuals. Naive CD8 populations comprised CD45RO-negative cells positively selected for CCR7, excluding terminally differentiated effector memory CD45RA+ cells. Donors were Caucasian adults residing in Nashville, Tennessee, USA. On this clone: Its matching antigen is unknown.

Notes on the study in general: Clonotypes that were shared across a few donors made up approximately 5% of naive CD4 clonotypes. Generally, estimated richness proved larger in naive subsets than it did in memory subsets. Among non-shared clonotypes, generation probabilities were lower than among those shared by all four donors.

Measured with immunoSEQ multiplex PCR; TCRdb has only the in-frame clones, and not every one. The sample lists around 2.1 million clones, about 93% occurring once. Sequencing was performed on naive CD8+ T cells from PBMCs. This TCR was sampled from a young man in good health. Some clones in this sample may be carry-over from other donors' samples.

This CDR3 is CASSPSGLSYGYTF. The CDR3 DNA is TGTGCCAGCAGCCCTTCGGGGCTTTCCTATGGCTACACCTTC. The rearrangement joins TRBV11-2 to TRBJ1-2; D possibly corresponds to TRBD1 (5 bases). Trimming pared 5 bases from V and 4 bases from J, leaving 14 bases between. The CDR3 covers 14 residues. Germline CDR1 reads SGHAT; CDR2 reads FQNNGV.